This is a list of T cell receptor beta chains from one sample in a study of blood T cell repertoires in COVID-19. Profiling relied on immunoSEQ multiplex PCR, and the TCRdb table lists in-frame clones only, not all of them. The data show a few hundred thousand clones, 80% seen once. Material: peripheral blood. These receptors were taken from a woman in her seventies with acute or convalescent COVID-19. Each CDR3 is given with its conserved first and last residue. The D gene is left open where the match is weak. Expanded clones are given a class, and other clones once, few, many or no size at all.

j_call v_call clone_size d_call cdr3_nt cdr3_aa
TRBJ1-1 TRBV29-1 - - TGCAGCGTTTTGCAGGGGACGCTCCGTGAAGCTTTCTTT CSVLQGTLREAFF
TRBJ2-7 TRBV19 - TRBD1 TGTGCCAGTAGTAAAAATCGGGACAGGAGATCCTACGAGCAGTACTTC CASSKNRDRRSYEQYF
TRBJ2-2 TRBV9 - - TGTGCCAGCAGCAGGGCCCCTAGCCGCAGCACCGGGGAGCTGTTTTTT CASSRAPSRSTGELFF
TRBJ1-5 TRBV11-2 - - TGTGCCAGCAGCTTAAAGGGCAGGGTCGCCATCCAGCCCCAGCATTTT CASSLKGRVAIQPQHF
TRBJ2-5 TRBV5-4 - - TGTGCCAGCAGAAAAGGGAGTAGCGGTATACAAGAGACCCAGTACTTC CASRKGSSGIQETQYF
TRBJ2-5 TRBV19 - TRBD2 TGTGCCAGTAGCCCGTTAGCGGGGAGTCAAGAGACCCAGTACTTC CASSPLAGSQETQYF
TRBJ2-5 TRBV20-1 - - TGCAGTGCTAGTCCCGGAGGGGCCCAGTACTTC CSASPGGAQYF
TRBJ2-5 TRBV5-1 - - TGCGCCAGCAGCTCAGGACGGGGGCAAGAGACCCAGTACTTC CASSSGRGQETQYF
TRBJ1-5 TRBV3-1/TRBV3-2 - TRBD1 TGTGCCAGCAGCCGGACAGGGGGTACCGATCAGCCCCAGCATTTT CASSRTGGTDQPQHF
TRBJ1-2 TRBV11-2 - - TGTGCCAGCAGCGCTTCGGGGAGGGCCGCCCTTGATGGCTACACCTTC CASSASGRAALDGYTF
TRBJ2-1 TRBV5-5 - - TGTGCCAGCAGCTTGGAAGGGACTTCTTACAATGAGCAGTTCTTC CASSLEGTSYNEQFF
TRBJ2-1 TRBV11-2 - TRBD2 TGTGCCAGCAGCTTAGCAGCGGGGGGACTTTCGAATGAGCAGTTCTTC CASSLAAGGLSNEQFF
TRBJ1-1 TRBV5-1 - - TGCGCCAGCAGCTTGGGACAGGACAACACTGAAGCTTTCTTT CASSLGQDNTEAFF
TRBJ1-6 TRBV2 - - TGTGCCAGCAGTGGCGAAACGGGTTCACCCCTCCACTTT CASSGETGSPLHF
TRBJ2-5 TRBV4-1 - TRBD1 TGCGCCAGCAGCTTACAGGGGGCAGGACGGGGGGCTCAAGAGACCCAGTACTTC CASSLQGAGRGAQETQYF
TRBJ1-2 TRBV6-5 - - TGTGCCAGCAGTTACCCTCCCAACTATGGCTACACCTTC CASSYPPNYGYTF
TRBJ2-7 TRBV11-2 - TRBD2 TGTGCCAGCAGCTTAGTACTAGCGGGCGAGCAGTACTTC CASSLVLAGEQYF
TRBJ2-5 TRBV5-1 - - TGCGCCAGCAGCCCGGGCGGGGCCTCCGGTGGGGGCCAGTACTTC CASSPGGASGGGQYF
TRBJ1-2 TRBV10-3 - - TGTGCCATCAGTGGTCGGGAGGGGCTCCCCTATGGCTACACCTTC CAISGREGLPYGYTF
TRBJ1-5 TRBV18 few - TGTGCCAGCTCACGGGGAGGGAATAATCAGCCCCAGCATTTT CASSRGGNNQPQHF
TRBJ1-1 TRBV9 - TRBD1 TGTGCCAGCAGCACCCAGGACAGGGATAAAGCTTTCTTT CASSTQDRDKAFF
TRBJ2-7 TRBV7-6 - - TGTGCCAGCAGCTTAGCGAAGGACAGATTCTACGAGCAGTACTTC CASSLAKDRFYEQYF
TRBJ2-3 TRBV11-3 - TRBD1 TGTGCCAGCAGCTCACAGGGGGCCTTAGATACGCAGTATTTT CASSSQGALDTQYF
TRBJ1-1 TRBV3-1/TRBV3-2 - TRBD1 TGTGCCAGCAGCCCCCGGGACAGGGGGCTGAACACTGAAGCTTTCTTT CASSPRDRGLNTEAFF
TRBJ2-2 TRBV7-9 - - TGTGCCAGCAGCTTAACGGTGGACACCGGGGAGCTGTTTTTT CASSLTVDTGELFF
TRBJ1-2 TRBV2 - TRBD1 TGTGCCAGTGGACAGGGGGCGAATGGCTACACCTTC CASGQGANGYTF
TRBJ1-2 TRBV5-4 - - TGTGCCAGCAGCTTAGAGCAGAGGAGCTATGGCTACACCTTC CASSLEQRSYGYTF
TRBJ2-7 TRBV6-5 - - TGTGCCAGCCGAGGCCAAGGGGCCTACGAGCAGTACTTC CASRGQGAYEQYF
TRBJ2-7 TRBV5-6 - - TGTGCCAGCAGCTTGTATGGGGGCGTTAGGGGATACGAGCAGTACTTC CASSLYGGVRGYEQYF
TRBJ2-1 TRBV20-1 once - TGCAGTGCTGCAGACTACAATGAGCAGTTCTTC CSAADYNEQFF
TRBJ2-3 TRBV11-2 - - TGTGCCAGCAGCCCCCGGACACGACATACGCAGTATTTT CASSPRTRHTQYF
TRBJ1-2 TRBV5-4 - TRBD1 TGTGCCAGCAGCCGTCCGGACAGGGGGGACTATGGCTACACCTTC CASSRPDRGDYGYTF
TRBJ1-5 TRBV6-4 - TRBD1 TGTGCCAGCAGTCCCGACAGGGGGGGGATCAATCAGCCCCAGCATTTT CASSPDRGGINQPQHF
TRBJ2-1 TRBV11-3 - - TGTGCCAGCAGCTTAGACCAGGCAGGGGATGAGCAGTTCTTC CASSLDQAGDEQFF
TRBJ2-7 TRBV5-8 - - TGTGCCAGCAGCGCAGGACACCTTGGGCACTACGAGCAGTACTTC CASSAGHLGHYEQYF
TRBJ2-3 TRBV5-1 - - TGCGCCAGCAGCTTGTTAGCGGTCACAGATACGCAGTATTTT CASSLLAVTDTQYF
TRBJ1-1 TRBV2 many - TGTGCCAGCCTGAGATACACTGAAGCTTTCTTT CASLRYTEAFF
TRBJ1-5 TRBV24-1 - - TGTGCCACCGACACGGGGGGAGAGCCCCAGCATTTT CATDTGGEPQHF
TRBJ2-6 TRBV6-2/TRBV6-3 many TRBD2 TGTGCCAGCAGTATCTACGTGTGGCGGGGGGGCTTCTCTGGGGCCAACGTCCTGACTTTC CASSIYVWRGGFSGANVLTF
TRBJ2-3 TRBV7-5 - - TGTGTCAGAAGCCGGGACAGGAATAGCACAGATACGCAGTATTTT CVRSRDRNSTDTQYF
TRBJ2-2 TRBV5-6 few - TGTGCCAGCAGGGGGGCCGGACACCCGAACTTAGAGCTGTTTTTT CASRGAGHPNLELFF
TRBJ2-7 TRBV25-1 - - TGTGCCAGCAGTAAGTCACAGTACGAGCAGTACTTC CASSKSQYEQYF